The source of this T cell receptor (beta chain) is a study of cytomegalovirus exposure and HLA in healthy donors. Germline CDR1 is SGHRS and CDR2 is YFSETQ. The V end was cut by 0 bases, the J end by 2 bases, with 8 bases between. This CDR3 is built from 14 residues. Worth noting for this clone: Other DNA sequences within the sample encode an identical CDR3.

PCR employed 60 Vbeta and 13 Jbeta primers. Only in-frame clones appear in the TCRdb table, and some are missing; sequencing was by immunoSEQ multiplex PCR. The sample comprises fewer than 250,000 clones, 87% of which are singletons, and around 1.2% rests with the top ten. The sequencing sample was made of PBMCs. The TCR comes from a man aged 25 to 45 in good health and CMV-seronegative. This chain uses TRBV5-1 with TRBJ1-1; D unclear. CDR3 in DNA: TGCGCCAGCAGCTTGGGCGGGGATAACACTGAAGCTTTCTTT. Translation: CASSLGGDNTEAFF.